The 32 T cell receptor beta chains below all came from one sample that was sequenced in a study of cytomegalovirus exposure and HLA in healthy donors. PCR employed 60 Vbeta and 13 Jbeta primers. Sequencing was performed with immunoSEQ multiplex PCR; in TCRdb, only in-frame clones are kept and a portion is missing. The table lists approximately 120,000 clones, approximately 76% of them singletons. Sequencing input: PBMCs. These receptors all come from a woman between 50 and 59 years old in good health and CMV-seropositive.

In regard to this clone: At one end the junction does not follow the germline gene, possibly because of a read error. The genes are TRBV7-9 and TRBJ2-2; 7 nucleotides line up with TRBD2. This CDR3 spans 18 amino acids. Looked up from germline, CDR1 is SEHNR and CDR2 is FQNEAQ (reference sequence). The CDR3: CSSSLGTSRGGDTGELFF. CDR3 in DNA: TGTTCCAGCAGCTTAGGCACTTCGAGGGGAGGGGACACCGGGGAGCTGTTTTTT.

V usage is TRBV4-1 and J usage is TRBJ1-5; the match to TRBD1 covers 10 bases. The CDR3 spans 15 residues. CDR1 is MGHRA, CDR2 YSYEKL, per germline. Germline trimming cut 3 bases from V and 6 bases from J; bases unmatched to any gene: 5. The CDR3 region has the DNA TGCGCCAGCAGCCACGGGACAGGGGCAGGTCAGCCCCAGCATTTT. Residues: CASSHGTGAGQPQHF.

V and J are TRBV11-2 and TRBJ1-2, with unresolved D. V shed 1 base and J shed 4 bases, with 10 bases lying between them. Germline values: CDR1 SGHAT, CDR2 FQNNGV. The CDR3 runs 14 residues. The CDR3: CASSLARTFYGYTF. CDR3 in DNA: TGTGCCAGCAGCTTAGCCCGGACTTTCTATGGCTACACCTTC. The full variable domain, its missing parts supplied by reference TRBV11-2 and TRBJ1-2, is EAGVAQSPRYKIIEKRQSVAFWCNPISGHATLYWYQQILGQGPKLLIQFQNNGVVDDSQLPKDRFSAERLKGVDSTLKIQPAKLEDSAVYLCASSLARTFYGYTFGSGTRLTVV.

This rearrangement joins TRBV9 to TRBJ2-1; D gene ambiguous. CDR3 length: 15 residues. CDR1 and CDR2 (germline): SGDLS, YYNGEE. The V end was cut by 0 bases, the J end by 5 bases, with 12 bases between. CDR3 sequence reads: CASSVEAPWDNEQFF. DNA for the CDR3: TGTGCCAGCAGCGTAGAAGCGCCCTGGGACAATGAGCAGTTCTTC.

As concerns this clone: At one boundary the junction diverges from the germline segment, which might be a read error. The rearrangement links TRBV7-9 to TRBJ1-5; a weak D match, TRBD1 (6 bases). In germline, CDR1 is SEHNR, CDR2 FQNEAQ (reference sequence). CDR3 length: 16 amino acids. DNA for the CDR3: TGTTCCAGCAGCTCTTGGGACACCCGATACAATCAGCCCCAGCATTTT. Translation: CSSSSWDTRYNQPQHF. Full variable domain (missing parts from reference TRBV7-9 and TRBJ1-5): DTGVSQNPRHKITKRGQNVTFRCDPISEHNRLYWYRQTLGQGPEFLTYFQNEAQLEKSRLLSDRFSAERPKGSFSTLEIQRTEQGDSAMYLCSSSSWDTRYNQPQHFGDGTRLSIL.

The chain has TRBV9 and TRBJ2-2; tentative D call: TRBD1 (5 bases). The germline V gene has CDR1 SGDLS and CDR2 YYNGEE. This CDR3 contains 14 residues. Trimming stripped 4 bases from V and 1 base from J, with 8 bases between. This chain's CDR3 is CASSPGQNTGELFF. CDR3 bases: TGTGCCAGCAGCCCAGGACAGAACACCGGGGAGCTGTTTTTT. The complete variable domain, with remaining parts taken from reference TRBV9 and TRBJ2-2, reads DSGVTQTPKHLITATGQRVTLRCSPRSGDLSVYWYQQSLDQGLQFLIQYYNGEERAKGNILERFSAQQFPDLHSELNLSSLELGDSALYFCASSPGQNTGELFFGEGSRLTVL.

V is TRBV5-5 and J is TRBJ2-3, with D perhaps matching TRBD2 (6 bases). Trimming removed 1 base at V and 1 base at J, with 7 bases between. Germline V gene lookup returns CDR1 SGHKS and CDR2 YYEKEE (reference sequence). This CDR3 is built from 14 residues. CDR3 amino acids: CASSLPSGTDTQYF. The DNA for the CDR3 is TGTGCCAGCAGCTTGCCTAGCGGCACAGATACGCAGTATTTT.

The rearrangement links TRBV5-1 to TRBJ1-1; possibly TRBD1 for D (5 bases). V was trimmed by 0 bases and J by 1 base, leaving 16 bases between them. This CDR3 contains 17 residues. Germline CDR1 and CDR2: SGHRS and YFSETQ. CDR3 region: CASSLGPRAGGNTEAFF. The CDR3 nucleotides read TGCGCCAGCAGCTTGGGACCCAGGGCCGGGGGGAACACTGAAGCTTTCTTT.

The chain carries TRBV10-1 and TRBJ2-1; 14 bases agree with TRBD2. Germline loops: CDR1 WNHNN, CDR2 SYGVQD (reference sequence). The CDR3 has 20 amino acids. Unmatched junction bases numbered 16, after V lost 9 bases and J lost 0 bases. The CDR3 is CASIDKTGTSGSHSYNEQFF. The CDR3 DNA reads TGCGCCAGTATTGATAAAACCGGGACTAGCGGGAGCCACTCCTACAATGAGCAGTTCTTC.

The chain couples TRBV6-6 to TRBJ1-2; the D is unclear. V was cut by 7 bases and J by 7 bases, with 16 bases left in between. Germline V lookup: CDR1 MNHNY, CDR2 SVGAGI (reference sequence). CDR3 length: 13 amino acids. The CDR3 sequence: CASTSAVIGGYTF. The CDR3 region has the DNA TGTGCCAGCACCTCCGCAGTTATTGGTGGCTACACCTTC.

The rearrangement links TRBV19 to TRBJ1-2; 7 bases agree with TRBD1. Germline loops: CDR1 LNHDA, CDR2 SQIVND (reference sequence). This CDR3 is 15 amino acids long. With 5 bases clipped from V and 4 bases from J, the junction kept 10 bases outside the gene matches. CDR3 sequence: CASSVTGTVPYGYTF. CDR3 coding DNA: TGTGCCAGTAGTGTAACCGGGACAGTCCCCTATGGCTACACCTTC.

The rearrangement joins TRBV19 to TRBJ1-1; the match to TRBD1 covers 9 bases. The germline gives CDR1 LNHDA, CDR2 SQIVND (reference sequence). The V and J ends lost 5 bases and 3 bases, in that order; junction bases with no gene match: 4. The CDR3 is 14 residues long. In nucleotides, the CDR3 is TGTGCCAGTAGTCAGACAGGGGGGGACACTGAAGCTTTCTTT. Translated, it gives CASSQTGGDTEAFF.

The gene calls are TRBV19 and TRBJ2-7; 7 positions agree with TRBD2. The CDR3 sequence is 15 residues long. Per germline, CDR1 LNHDA and CDR2 SQIVND (reference sequence). V gave up 5 bases and J gave up 0 bases; unmatched junction bases: 7. For the CDR3, the DNA is TGTGCCAGTAGTGTGGCTAGCGGATTCTCCTACGAGCAGTACTTC. It is translated as CASSVASGFSYEQYF.

This clone was counted a few times. The chain couples TRBV6-1 to TRBJ2-2; tentative D call: TRBD2 (6 bases). There are 15 residues in the CDR3. Germline V CDR1 and CDR2: MNHNS, SASEGT. Deletions cut 8 bases from V and 0 bases from J, with 13 bases between. CDR3 DNA sequence: TGTGCCAGCTTCCTGGGGGGAGCGAACACCGGGGAGCTGTTTTTT. Translating gives CASFLGGANTGELFF.

The chain has TRBV25-1 and TRBJ2-3; TRBD2 matches 8 bases. J was trimmed by 2 bases and V by 7 bases; bases with no gene match: 8. The CDR3 has 15 residues. The germline CDR1 and CDR2 sequences are MGHDK and SYGVNS. Written as DNA, the CDR3 is TGTGCCAGCACCGTCTCGCGGGGGGACACAGATACGCAGTATTTT. It codes for CASTVSRGDTDTQYF. Full variable domain (outside the CDR3, taken from reference TRBV25-1 and TRBJ2-3): EADIYQTPRYLVIGTGKKITLECSQTMGHDKMYWYQQDPGMELHLIHYSYGVNSTEKGDLSSESTVSRIRTEHFPLTLESARPSHTSQYLCASTVSRGDTDTQYFGPGTRLTVL.

The CDR3 DNA reads as TGTGCCAGAAGCTTGTTTAGCGGGGCCATCCAAGAGACCCAGTACTTC. This codes for CARSLFSGAIQETQYF. The rearrangement uses TRBV5-3 and TRBJ2-5, with 8 positions matching TRBD2. TRBV5-3 has ORF status, its function being uncertain. The CDR3 spans 16 residues. The V segment lost 1 base and the J segment 1 base; nucleotides outside the gene matches: 6.

This chain connects TRBV4-3 to TRBJ2-2; 9 bases align to TRBD1. The CDR3 consists of 15 residues. J was trimmed by 6 bases and V by 4 bases; bases with no gene match: 6. CDR1 and CDR2 (germline): LGHNA, YSLEER. The CDR3 region is CASSLRDRVPGELFF. The DNA for the CDR3 is TGCGCCAGCAGCCTCCGGGACAGGGTACCCGGGGAGCTGTTTTTT.

The chain couples TRBV6-5 to TRBJ2-1, with 7 bases fitting TRBD1. Per germline, CDR1 MNHEY and CDR2 SVGAGI. The CDR3 loop spans 15 amino acids. Trimming cost V 5 bases and J 3 bases; bases outside gene matches: 7. CDR3 DNA sequence: TGTGCCAGCAGTCCCACAGGGGCCCTCTACAATGAGCAGTTCTTC. This sequence encodes CASSPTGALYNEQFF.

J is TRBJ1-2 and V is TRBV9; D uncertain. Trimming took off 7 bases at V and 1 base at J, with 8 bases between the two ends. The CDR3 runs 12 residues. Per germline, CDR1 SGDLS and CDR2 YYNGEE. CDR3 sequence (DNA): TGTGCCAGCCGGAACAGTAACTATGGCTACACCTTC. It translates to CASRNSNYGYTF.

The chain has TRBV7-9 and TRBJ1-1; D gene uncertain. Deletions cut 5 bases from V and 5 bases from J, with 21 bases between. Looked up from germline, CDR1 is SEHNR and CDR2 is FQNEAQ (reference sequence). This CDR3 has 16 residues. The CDR3 DNA reads as TGTGCCAGCAGCAGCAGCCTATCCGGGGTGGGGACTGAAGCTTTCTTT. This codes for CASSSSLSGVGTEAFF.

The rearrangement links TRBV29-1 to TRBJ2-3; 13 nucleotides line up with TRBD2. Germline trimming cut 6 bases from V and 4 bases from J; bases unmatched to any gene: 7. Germline V gene lookup returns CDR1 SQVTM and CDR2 ANQGSEA. The CDR3 totals 15 residues. The CDR3 DNA reads as TGCAGCGTAGGGCGACTAGCGGGGGGACCAGATACGCAGTATTTT. Protein: CSVGRLAGGPDTQYF.

This chain uses TRBV11-2 with TRBJ1-2, with D possibly being TRBD1 (5 bases). CDR3 length: 15 amino acids. Between the trimmed V and J ends, which lost 7 bases and 4 bases, there was a span of 19 bases. CDR1 is SGHAT and CDR2 is FQNNGV in the germline V gene. In DNA, the CDR3 is TGTGCCAGCAACCGGAGGGGAGGGACGGTCTATGGCTACACCTTC. Translating gives CASNRRGGTVYGYTF.

By proportion, this clone is medium-sized (0.01 to 0.1%). The V and J genes are TRBV19 and TRBJ2-7; D uncertain. V lost 3 bases and J 0 bases, leaving 12 bases between the germline ends. Germline V gives CDR1 LNHDA, CDR2 SQIVND (reference sequence). The CDR3 covers 15 residues. DNA for the CDR3: TGTGCCAGTAGTATCCACATAGCTGGCTCCTACGAGCAGTACTTC. This codes for CASSIHIAGSYEQYF.

The V gene is TRBV9, the J gene TRBJ2-7, with a possible D match to TRBD1 (6 bases). Germline CDR1 is SGDLS and CDR2 is YYNGEE. This CDR3 has 13 residues. V shed 3 bases and J shed 6 bases, with 13 bases lying between them. The CDR3 loop is CASSALTGSEQYF. The CDR3 coding sequence is TGTGCCAGCAGCGCACTGACAGGTAGCGAGCAGTACTTC.

The chain couples TRBV29-1 to TRBJ2-5; 10 nucleotides line up with TRBD2. This CDR3 is 13 amino acids long. J lost 4 bases, V lost 7 bases, and 6 bases had no gene match. CDR1 and CDR2 from the germline V gene are SQVTM and ANQGSEA. The CDR3 spells CSASGSIGETQYF. CDR3 coding DNA: TGCAGCGCTAGCGGGAGTATAGGAGAGACCCAGTACTTC.

This chain connects TRBV14 to TRBJ2-3; maybe TRBD2 (5 bases). The germline gives CDR1 SGHDN, CDR2 FVKESK. This CDR3 is built from 18 residues. Deletions cut 4 bases from V and 0 bases from J, with 20 bases between. The CDR3 loop reads CASSRGLAPLSSTDTQYF. The CDR3 nucleotides are TGTGCCAGCAGCCGCGGACTTGCACCACTATCTAGCACAGATACGCAGTATTTT.

The chain combines TRBV5-4 with TRBJ1-2; 7 nucleotides align to TRBD1. This CDR3 contains 13 residues. Germline V gives CDR1 SGHNT, CDR2 YYREEE (reference sequence). J was trimmed by 6 bases and V by 1 base; bases with no gene match: 3. CDR3 DNA: TGTGCCAGCAGCTTGATAGGACAGGATGGCTACACCTTC. It codes for CASSLIGQDGYTF.

The CDR3 spells CASSRTRGGETQYF. The CDR3 DNA reads TGCGCCAGCAGTCGGACTAGAGGAGGAGAGACCCAGTACTTC. The chain joins TRBV5-1 to TRBJ2-5; 7 bases fit TRBD2. The CDR3 totals 14 residues. Trimming removed 5 bases from V and 4 bases from J; junction bases left unmatched: 8. Germline CDR1 is SGHRS and CDR2 is YFSETQ.

This chain links TRBV11-2 with TRBJ2-5, with 13 nucleotides matching TRBD2. The DNA end is more similar to TRBJ2-7, so the J call may be wrong. The CDR3 covers 15 residues. Germline V gene lookup returns CDR1 SGHAT and CDR2 FQNNGV. CDR3 coding DNA: TGTGCCAGCAGCCGACTAGCGGGAGGATCCTACGAGCAGTACTTC. Protein: CASSRLAGGSYEQYF.

V is TRBV7-2 and J is TRBJ1-1; D perhaps matches TRBD1 (5 bases). The V end was cut by 3 bases, the J end by 1 base, with 9 bases between. The CDR3 has 14 amino acids. CDR1 is SGHTA and CDR2 is FQGNSA in the germline V gene. CDR3 sequence: CASSFDRKNTEAFF. CDR3 DNA: TGTGCCAGCAGCTTTGACAGAAAGAACACTGAAGCTTTCTTT.

As DNA, the CDR3 is TGTGCCAGCAGCTTACCCGGGACAGGGGGGGAGCAGTACTTC. It yields the protein CASSLPGTGGEQYF. The chain employs TRBV7-9 and TRBJ2-7, with 11 positions matching TRBD1. Germline CDR1 reads SEHNR; CDR2 reads FQNEAQ (reference sequence). With 2 bases clipped from V and 7 bases from J, the junction kept 4 bases outside the gene matches. The CDR3 has 14 residues.

CDR3 amino acids: CARSPVPTSGAYEQYF. CDR3 coding DNA: TGTGCCAGAAGCCCGGTGCCCACTAGCGGGGCCTACGAGCAGTACTTC. J is TRBJ2-7 and V is TRBV5-3; 10 positions agree with TRBD2. TRBV5-3 qualifies as an ORF whose function is uncertain. The V gene end was trimmed by 4 bases and the J gene end by 2 bases; junction bases not matched to a gene: 9. This CDR3 contains 16 residues.